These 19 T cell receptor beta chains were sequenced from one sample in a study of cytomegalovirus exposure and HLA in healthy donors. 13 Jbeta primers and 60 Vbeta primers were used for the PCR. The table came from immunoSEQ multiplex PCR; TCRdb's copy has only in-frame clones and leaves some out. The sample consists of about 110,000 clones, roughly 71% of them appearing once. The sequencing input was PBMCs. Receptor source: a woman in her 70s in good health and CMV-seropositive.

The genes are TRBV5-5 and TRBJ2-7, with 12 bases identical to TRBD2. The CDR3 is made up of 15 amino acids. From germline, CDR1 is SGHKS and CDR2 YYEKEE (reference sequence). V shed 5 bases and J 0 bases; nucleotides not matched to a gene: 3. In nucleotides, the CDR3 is TGTGCCAGCAGGCCGACTAGCGGGGGCTCCTACGAGCAGTACTTC. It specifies CASRPTSGGSYEQYF. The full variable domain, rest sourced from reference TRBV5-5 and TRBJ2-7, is DAGVTQSPTHLIKTRGQQVTLRCSPISGHKSVSWYQQVLGQGPQFIFQYYEKEERGRGNFPDRFSARQFPNYSSELNVNALLLGDSALYLCASRPTSGGSYEQYFGPGTRLTVT.

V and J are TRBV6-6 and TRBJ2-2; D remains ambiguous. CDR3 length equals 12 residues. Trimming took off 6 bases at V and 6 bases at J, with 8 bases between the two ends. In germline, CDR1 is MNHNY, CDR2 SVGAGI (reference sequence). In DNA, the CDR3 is TGTGCCAGCAGCTCCTCTTCCGGGGAGCTGTTTTTT. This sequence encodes CASSSSSGELFF.

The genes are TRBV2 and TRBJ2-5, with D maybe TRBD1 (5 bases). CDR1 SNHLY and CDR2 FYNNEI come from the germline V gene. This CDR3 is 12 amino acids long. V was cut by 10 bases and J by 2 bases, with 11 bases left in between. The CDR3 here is CATSGLQETQYF. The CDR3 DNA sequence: TGTGCCACCTCAGGGCTACAAGAGACCCAGTACTTC.

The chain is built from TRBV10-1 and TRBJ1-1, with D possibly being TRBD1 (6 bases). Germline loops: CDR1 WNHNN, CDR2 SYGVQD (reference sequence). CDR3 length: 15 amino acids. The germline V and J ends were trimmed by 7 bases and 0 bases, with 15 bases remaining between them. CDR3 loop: CASTSGTPMNTEAFF. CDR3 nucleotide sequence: TGCGCCAGCACTTCCGGGACACCCATGAACACTGAAGCTTTCTTT.

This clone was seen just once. The CDR3 DNA sequence: TGTGCCATCAGGGGTGGCGGAGAACTCAACTATGGCTACACCTTC. This sequence encodes CAIRGGGELNYGYTF. The chain recombines TRBV10-3 with TRBJ1-2; D call uncertain. Germline-derived CDR1 and CDR2 are ENHRY and SYGVKD. Deletions cut 6 bases from V and 2 bases from J, with 16 bases between. This CDR3 comprises 15 residues.

The CDR3 bases are TGTGCCAGCAGTTACGAACAGGAAAATTCACCCCTCCACTTT. It yields the protein CASSYEQENSPLHF. The V and J genes are TRBV6-5 and TRBJ1-6; tentatively, D is TRBD1 (5 bases). This CDR3 is built from 14 residues. Trimming took off 2 bases at V and 7 bases at J, with 9 bases between the two ends. CDR1 and CDR2 (germline): MNHEY, SVGAGI.

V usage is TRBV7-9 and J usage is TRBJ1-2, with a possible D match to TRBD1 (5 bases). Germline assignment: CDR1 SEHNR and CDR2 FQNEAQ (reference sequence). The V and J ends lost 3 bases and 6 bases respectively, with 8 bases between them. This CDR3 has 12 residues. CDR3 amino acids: CASSFSTDGYTF. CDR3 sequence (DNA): TGTGCCAGCAGCTTCTCGACAGATGGCTACACCTTC.

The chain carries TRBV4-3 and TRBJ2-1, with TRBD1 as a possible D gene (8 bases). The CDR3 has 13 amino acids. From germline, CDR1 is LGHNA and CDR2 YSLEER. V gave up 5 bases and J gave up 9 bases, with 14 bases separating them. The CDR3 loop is CASSSDREGEQFF. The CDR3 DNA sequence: TGCGCCAGCAGCTCGGACAGGGAGGGTGAGCAGTTCTTC.

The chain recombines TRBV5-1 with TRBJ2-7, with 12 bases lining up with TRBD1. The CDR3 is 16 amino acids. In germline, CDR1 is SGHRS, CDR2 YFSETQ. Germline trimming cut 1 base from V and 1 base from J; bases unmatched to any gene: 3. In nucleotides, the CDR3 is TGCGCCAGCAGCTTGCAGGGACAGGGGGCGTCCTACGAGCAGTACTTC. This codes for CASSLQGQGASYEQYF. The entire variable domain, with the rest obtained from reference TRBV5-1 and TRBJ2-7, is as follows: KAGVTQTPRYLIKTRGQQVTLSCSPISGHRSVSWYQQTPGQGLQFLFEYFSETQRNKGNFPGRFSGRQFSNSRSEMNVSTLELGDSALYLCASSLQGQGASYEQYFGPGTRLTVT.

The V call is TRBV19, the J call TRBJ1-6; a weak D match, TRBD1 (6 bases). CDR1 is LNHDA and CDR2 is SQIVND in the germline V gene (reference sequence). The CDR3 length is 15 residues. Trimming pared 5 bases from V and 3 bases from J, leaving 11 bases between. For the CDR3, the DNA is TGTGCCAGTAGTGTGGCAGGGGTCTATAATTCACCCCTCCACTTT. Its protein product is CASSVAGVYNSPLHF.

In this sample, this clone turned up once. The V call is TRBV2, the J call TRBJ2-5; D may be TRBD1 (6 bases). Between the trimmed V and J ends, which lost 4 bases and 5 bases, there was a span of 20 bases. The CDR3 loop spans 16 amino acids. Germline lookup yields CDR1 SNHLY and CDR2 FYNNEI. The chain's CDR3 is CASSVNRAALGETQYF. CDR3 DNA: TGTGCCAGCAGTGTCAACAGGGCCGCCCTTGGGGAGACCCAGTACTTC.

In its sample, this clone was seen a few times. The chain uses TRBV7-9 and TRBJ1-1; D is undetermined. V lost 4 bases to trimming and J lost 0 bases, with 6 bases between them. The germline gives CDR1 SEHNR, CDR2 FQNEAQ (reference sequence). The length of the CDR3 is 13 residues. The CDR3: CASSYRLNTEAFF. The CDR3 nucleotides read TGTGCCAGCAGCTATCGGTTGAACACTGAAGCTTTCTTT. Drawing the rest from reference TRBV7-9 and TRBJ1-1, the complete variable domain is DTGVSQNPRHKITKRGQNVTFRCDPISEHNRLYWYRQTLGQGPEFLTYFQNEAQLEKSRLLSDRFSAERPKGSFSTLEIQRTEQGDSAMYLCASSYRLNTEAFFGQGTRLTVV.

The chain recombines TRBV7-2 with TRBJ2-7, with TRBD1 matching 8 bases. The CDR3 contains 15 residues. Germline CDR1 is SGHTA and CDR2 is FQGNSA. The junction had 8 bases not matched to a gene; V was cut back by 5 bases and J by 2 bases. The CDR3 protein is CASSRDRGPTYEQYF. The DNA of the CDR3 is TGTGCCAGCAGCAGAGACAGGGGACCTACCTACGAGCAGTACTTC.

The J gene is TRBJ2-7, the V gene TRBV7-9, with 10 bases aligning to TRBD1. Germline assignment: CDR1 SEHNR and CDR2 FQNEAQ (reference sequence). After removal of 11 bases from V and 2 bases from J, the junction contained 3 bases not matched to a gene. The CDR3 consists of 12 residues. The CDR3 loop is CAGGQGPYEQYF. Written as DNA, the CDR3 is TGTGCCGGGGGACAGGGGCCCTACGAGCAGTACTTC.

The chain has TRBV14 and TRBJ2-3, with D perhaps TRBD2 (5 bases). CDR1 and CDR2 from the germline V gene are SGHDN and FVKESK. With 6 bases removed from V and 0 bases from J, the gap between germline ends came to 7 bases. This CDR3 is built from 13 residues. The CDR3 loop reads CASRRTSTDTQYF. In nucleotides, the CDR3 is TGTGCCAGCAGGAGGACTAGCACAGATACGCAGTATTTT. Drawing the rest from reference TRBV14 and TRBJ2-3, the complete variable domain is EAGVTQFPSHSVIEKGQTVTLRCDPISGHDNLYWYRRVMGKEIKFLLHFVKESKQDESGMPNNRFLAERTGGTYSTLKVQPAELEDSGVYFCASRRTSTDTQYFGPGTRLTVL.

The chain's CDR3 is CAISDAGGQIYTDTQYF. CDR3 sequence (DNA): TGTGCCATCAGTGATGCAGGGGGACAGATATACACAGATACGCAGTATTTT. The chain recombines TRBV10-3 with TRBJ2-3; 7 bases agree with TRBD1. V trimming: 3 bases; J trimming: 2 bases; junction bases outside the gene matches: 11. Germline CDR1 is ENHRY and CDR2 is SYGVKD. The CDR3 is 17 amino acids.

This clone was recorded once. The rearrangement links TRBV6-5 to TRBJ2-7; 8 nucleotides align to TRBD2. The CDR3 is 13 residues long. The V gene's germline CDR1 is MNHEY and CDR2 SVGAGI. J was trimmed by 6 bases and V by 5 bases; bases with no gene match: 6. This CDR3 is CASSRGGLFEQYF. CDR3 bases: TGTGCCAGCAGTCGCGGGGGGCTATTCGAGCAGTACTTC.

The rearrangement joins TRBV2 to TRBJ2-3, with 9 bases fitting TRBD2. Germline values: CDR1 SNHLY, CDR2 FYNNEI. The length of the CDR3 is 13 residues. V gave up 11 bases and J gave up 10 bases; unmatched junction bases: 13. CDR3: CAWRVAGETPQYF. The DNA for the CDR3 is TGTGCCTGGCGGGTAGCGGGGGAGACCCCGCAGTATTTT.

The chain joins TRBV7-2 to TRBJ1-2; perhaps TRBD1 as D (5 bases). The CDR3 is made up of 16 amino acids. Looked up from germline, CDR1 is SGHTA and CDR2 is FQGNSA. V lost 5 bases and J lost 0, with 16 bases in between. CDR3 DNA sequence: TGTGCCAGCAGCCCCCGGTGGGGGACTGCTAACTATGGCTACACCTTC. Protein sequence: CASSPRWGTANYGYTF.